The sequence of this T cell receptor beta chain was determined in a study of blood T cell repertoires in COVID-19. Looking at the study overall: Spain, Italy and the United States supplied samples that represented acute and convalescent COVID-19.

In the source study's methods: Amplification from reference gene primers served as the basis for estimated nucleated cell counts. The protocol was immunoSEQ multiplex PCR, while the TCRdb copy is restricted to in-frame clones and leaves out a portion. The V and J calls and clone size are taken from that table; D and trimming were inferred from the DNA. The sample carries about 170,000 clones, 65% to 85% recorded once. V dropped 5 bases and J dropped 0; count of bases not matched to a gene: 5. Germline-derived CDR1 and CDR2 are SEHNR and FQNEAQ (reference sequence). The CDR3 sequence is 16 residues long.

The genes are TRBV7-9 and TRBJ1-4; 8 bases align to TRBD1. The sample was peripheral blood. This sequence originates from a man between 65 and 85 years old with active or convalescent COVID-19. CDR3 loop: CASSPGQGATNEKLFF. Written as DNA, the CDR3 is TGTGCCAGCAGCCCCGGACAGGGTGCAACTAATGAAAAACTGTTTTTT.